A selection of T cell receptor beta chains follows, all from one sample in a study of T cells in tuberculosis. Method: immunoSEQ multiplex PCR; TCRdb's copy keeps in-frame clones and lacks some. The table includes some 5,500 clones, roughly 97% detected once. The specimen was PBMCs, collected at tuberculosis diagnosis. The receptors were sampled from an adult with tuberculosis. The CDR3 runs from the conserved cysteine through the conserved F or W. The order of the fields is D gene, J gene, V gene, clone size, CDR3 protein, CDR3 DNA. The D gene is left open where the match is weak. Where a row states a size, it is once, few, many or the class of an expanded clone; other rows omit it.

d_call: TRBD2
j_call: TRBJ2-1
v_call: TRBV30
clone_size: -
cdr3_aa: CAWTTRWGSGRSSYNEQFF
cdr3_nt: TGTGCCTGGACCACCCGATGGGGTAGCGGGAGGAGCTCCTACAATGAGCAGTTCTTC

d_call: TRBD1
j_call: TRBJ2-5
v_call: TRBV18
clone_size: -
cdr3_aa: CASSPKGGQGGEETQYF
cdr3_nt: TGTGCCAGCTCACCGAAGGGCGGACAGGGAGGTGAAGAGACCCAGTACTTC

d_call: TRBD2
j_call: TRBJ2-1
v_call: TRBV7-6
clone_size: -
cdr3_aa: CASSFGLAGGPSLDEQFF
cdr3_nt: TGTGCCAGCAGCTTCGGGCTAGCGGGAGGGCCCTCTCTCGATGAGCAGTTCTTC

d_call: TRBD2
j_call: TRBJ2-3
v_call: TRBV6-4
clone_size: once
cdr3_aa: CASSDSDGGAGDTQYF
cdr3_nt: TGTGCCAGCAGTGACTCTGACGGGGGGGCCGGAGATACGCAGTATTTT

d_call: TRBD2
j_call: TRBJ2-5
v_call: TRBV10-3
clone_size: -
cdr3_aa: CAIKKLAGGRQETQYF
cdr3_nt: TGTGCCATCAAGAAACTAGCGGGGGGCCGGCAAGAGACCCAGTACTTC

d_call: -
j_call: TRBJ1-3
v_call: TRBV5-1
clone_size: -
cdr3_aa: CASSLGPGDITGNTIYF
cdr3_nt: TGCGCCAGCAGCTTGGGACCGGGGGATATCACTGGAAACACCATATATTTT

d_call: TRBD1
j_call: TRBJ2-1
v_call: TRBV11-3
clone_size: -
cdr3_aa: CASSPGQGGEQFF
cdr3_nt: TGTGCCAGCAGCCCCGGACAGGGCGGGGAGCAGTTCTTC

d_call: -
j_call: TRBJ1-1
v_call: TRBV10-3
clone_size: -
cdr3_aa: CAISNRAPNTEAFF
cdr3_nt: TGTGCCATCAGCAACAGGGCCCCGAACACTGAAGCTTTCTTT

d_call: -
j_call: TRBJ1-5
v_call: TRBV6-5
clone_size: -
cdr3_aa: CASSLDSSNQPQHF
cdr3_nt: TGTGCCAGCAGTTTGGACAGTAGCAATCAGCCCCAGCATTTT

d_call: -
j_call: TRBJ1-4
v_call: TRBV29-1
clone_size: -
cdr3_aa: CSVPGVESEKLFF
cdr3_nt: TGCAGCGTACCAGGGGTGGAAAGCGAAAAACTGTTTTTT

d_call: -
j_call: TRBJ2-1
v_call: TRBV20-1
clone_size: -
cdr3_aa: CSARRGYEQFF
cdr3_nt: TGCAGTGCTAGAAGAGGTTACGAGCAGTTCTTC

d_call: TRBD1
j_call: TRBJ1-1
v_call: TRBV6-5
clone_size: -
cdr3_aa: CASSRGTANTEAFF
cdr3_nt: TGTGCCAGCAGTCGTGGGACAGCGAACACTGAAGCTTTCTTT

d_call: -
j_call: TRBJ1-1
v_call: TRBV7-9
clone_size: -
cdr3_aa: CASSLAAGTYTEAFF
cdr3_nt: TGTGCCAGCAGCTTAGCAGCAGGGACTTACACTGAAGCTTTCTTT

d_call: TRBD2
j_call: TRBJ2-3
v_call: TRBV5-6
clone_size: -
cdr3_aa: CASSSTSLTDTQYF
cdr3_nt: TGTGCCAGCTCGTCGACTAGCCTCACAGATACGCAGTATTTT

d_call: -
j_call: TRBJ1-3
v_call: TRBV19
clone_size: -
cdr3_aa: CASSIRSSGNTIYF
cdr3_nt: TGTGCCAGTAGTATTCGGAGCTCTGGAAACACCATATATTTT

d_call: TRBD2
j_call: TRBJ2-5
v_call: TRBV28
clone_size: -
cdr3_aa: CASSFTSGPRETQYF
cdr3_nt: TGTGCCAGCAGTTTTACTAGCGGCCCGAGGGAGACCCAGTACTTC

d_call: TRBD2
j_call: TRBJ2-5
v_call: TRBV7-8
clone_size: -
cdr3_aa: CASSLILREGETQYF
cdr3_nt: TGTGCCAGCAGCTTAATCTTGCGGGAGGGGGAGACCCAGTACTTC

d_call: TRBD1
j_call: TRBJ1-3
v_call: TRBV10-3
clone_size: -
cdr3_aa: CAISVTGSGNTIYF
cdr3_nt: TGTGCCATCAGTGTGACAGGGTCTGGAAACACCATATATTTT

d_call: -
j_call: TRBJ1-1
v_call: TRBV11-3
clone_size: -
cdr3_aa: CASSYGRGNTEAFF
cdr3_nt: TGTGCCAGCAGCTACGGACGGGGGAACACTGAAGCTTTCTTT

d_call: TRBD1
j_call: TRBJ1-6
v_call: TRBV5-4
clone_size: -
cdr3_aa: CASRSNGQGASPLHF
cdr3_nt: TGTGCCAGCAGATCAAACGGACAGGGGGCTTCACCCCTCCACTTT

d_call: -
j_call: TRBJ1-5
v_call: TRBV27
clone_size: -
cdr3_aa: CASSPGHPINQPQHF
cdr3_nt: TGTGCCAGCAGTCCGGGACACCCTATAAATCAGCCCCAGCATTTT